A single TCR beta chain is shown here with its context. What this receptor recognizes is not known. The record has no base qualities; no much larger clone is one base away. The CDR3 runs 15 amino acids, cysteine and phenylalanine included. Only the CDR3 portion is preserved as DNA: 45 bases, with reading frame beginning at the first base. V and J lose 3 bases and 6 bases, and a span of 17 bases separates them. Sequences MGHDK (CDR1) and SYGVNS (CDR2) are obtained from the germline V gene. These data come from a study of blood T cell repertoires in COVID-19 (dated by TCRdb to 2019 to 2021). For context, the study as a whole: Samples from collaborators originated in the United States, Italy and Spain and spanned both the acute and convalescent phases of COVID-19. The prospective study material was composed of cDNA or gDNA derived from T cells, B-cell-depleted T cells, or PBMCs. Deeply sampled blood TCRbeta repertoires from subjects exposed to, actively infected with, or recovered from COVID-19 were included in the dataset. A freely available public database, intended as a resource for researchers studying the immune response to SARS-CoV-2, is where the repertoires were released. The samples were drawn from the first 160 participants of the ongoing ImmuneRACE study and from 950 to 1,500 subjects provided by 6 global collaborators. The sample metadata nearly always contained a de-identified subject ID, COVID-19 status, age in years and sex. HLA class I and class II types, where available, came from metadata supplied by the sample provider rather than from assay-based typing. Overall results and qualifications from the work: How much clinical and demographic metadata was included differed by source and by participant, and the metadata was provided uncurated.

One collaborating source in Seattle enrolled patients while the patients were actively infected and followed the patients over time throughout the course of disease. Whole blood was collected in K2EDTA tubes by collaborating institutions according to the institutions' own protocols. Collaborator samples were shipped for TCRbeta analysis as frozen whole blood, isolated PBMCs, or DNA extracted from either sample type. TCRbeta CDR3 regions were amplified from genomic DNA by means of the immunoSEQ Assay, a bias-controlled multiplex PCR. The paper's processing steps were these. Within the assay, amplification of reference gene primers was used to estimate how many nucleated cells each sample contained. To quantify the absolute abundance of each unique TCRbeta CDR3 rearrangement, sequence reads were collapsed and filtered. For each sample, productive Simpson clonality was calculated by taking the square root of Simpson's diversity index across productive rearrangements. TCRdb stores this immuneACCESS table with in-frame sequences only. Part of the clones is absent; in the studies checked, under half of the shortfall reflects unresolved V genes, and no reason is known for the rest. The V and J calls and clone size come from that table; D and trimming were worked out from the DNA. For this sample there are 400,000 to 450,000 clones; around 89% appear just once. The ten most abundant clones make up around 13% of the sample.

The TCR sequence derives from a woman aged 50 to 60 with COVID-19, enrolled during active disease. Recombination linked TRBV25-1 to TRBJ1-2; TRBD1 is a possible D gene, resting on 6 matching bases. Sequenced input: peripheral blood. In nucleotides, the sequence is TGTGCCAGCAGTGATGCGGCAGGGGCCTTACATGGCTACACCTTC. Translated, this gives CASSDAAGALHGYTF.